This paragraph covers one T cell receptor beta chain sequence. This record belongs to a study of blood T cells in healthy people across ages. Germline V CDR1 and CDR2: SGHVS, FNYEAQ. This CDR3 region has 15 residues. J was trimmed by 3 bases and V by 2 bases; bases with no gene match: 5. A second PCR of about 7 to 12 cycles used a sample-barcoded 5' primer and a J-beta primer mix. TCRdb called the 5' RACE reads again in MiXCR, with one record for every CDR3 protein. The data contain roughly 1,300,000 distinct CDR3 sequences, 59% of them singletons. This chain connects TRBV7-6 to TRBJ2-5; TRBD1 agrees at 8 bases. The specimen was blood. This receptor was identified in a man aged 18 to 29 in good health. The CDR3 loop is CASSLLDRAKETQYF. CDR3 DNA sequence: TGTGCCAGCAGCTTATTGGACAGGGCAAAAGAGACCCAGTACTTC.